What follows describes a single T cell receptor (beta chain). Its antigen is as yet unknown. This record belongs to a study of neurological immune-mediated disorders. V lost 0 bases, J lost 2 bases, and 10 bases lay in between. CDR1 is MGHRA and CDR2 is YSYEKL in the germline V gene. The CDR3 sequence is 15 residues long. With 10-nucleotide random UMIs, 5'RACE was used to make the cDNA. TCRdb re-derived calls from the 5' RACE reads in MiXCR, one entry per CDR3 protein. Of 87,000 or so distinct CDR3 sequences listed, roughly 3.2% are singletons. General study points: Repertoires from 18 of 34 multiple sclerosis patients grouped phylogenetically into a related-CDR3 cluster, suggesting a possible signature. The greatest TCR clonal expansion occurred in HTLV-1-associated myelopathy and the least in multiple sclerosis, which fell below healthy controls.

The sequence came from a woman between 50 and 59 years old with multiple sclerosis. The rearrangement links TRBV4-1 to TRBJ1-2; D unclear. The sample was PBMCs. CDR3 sequence (DNA): TGCGCCAGCAGCCAAGAAGGAGCCCGGAACTATGGCTACACCTTC. Protein product: CASSQEGARNYGYTF.